The 21 T cell receptor beta chains in this list originate from one sample, sequenced in a study of neoadjuvant anti-PD-1 for oral cavity cancer. Method: immunoSEQ multiplex PCR; TCRdb's copy keeps in-frame clones and lacks some. Found here are about 14,000 clones, approximately 70% of them singletons; the top ten hold around 2.8%. Regarding time point: after neoadjuvant nivolumab, at surgical resection. Sequencing used PBMCs, obtained after nivolumab (anti-PD-1) treatment. These receptors all come from a person aged 35-79 years with oral cavity squamous cell carcinoma.

The chain employs TRBV7-9 and TRBJ2-5, with D possibly called TRBD1 or TRBD2 (5 bases each). Trimming shortened V by 4 bases and J by 2 bases, and 17 bases separated the two germline ends. The CDR3 extends over 16 amino acids. Germline-derived CDR1 and CDR2 are SEHNR and FQNEAQ (reference sequence). The CDR3 here is CASSSPPGRIQETQYF. CDR3 DNA: TGTGCCAGCAGCTCCCCCCCGGGACGGATACAAGAGACCCAGTACTTC. Full variable domain (outside the CDR3, taken from reference TRBV7-9 and TRBJ2-5): DTGVSQNPRHKITKRGQNVTFRCDPISEHNRLYWYRQTLGQGPEFLTYFQNEAQLEKSRLLSDRFSAERPKGSFSTLEIQRTEQGDSAMYLCASSSPPGRIQETQYFGPGTRLLVL.

The V call is TRBV6-5, the J call TRBJ2-2; D not resolved. This CDR3 spans 14 amino acids. Germline loops: CDR1 MNHEY, CDR2 SVGAGI. Trimming took off 10 bases at V and 2 bases at J, with 14 bases between the two ends. CDR3 residues: CATKVGHNTGELFF. In DNA form, the CDR3 reads TGTGCCACCAAAGTGGGCCACAACACCGGGGAGCTGTTTTTT.

This chain uses TRBV11-3 with TRBJ1-3; D perhaps matches TRBD1 (5 bases). The germline V and J ends were trimmed by 4 bases and 0 bases, with 10 bases remaining between them. The CDR3 covers 15 residues. Germline V CDR1 and CDR2: SGHNT, YENEEA. CDR3 loop: CASSSGGPSGNTIYF. CDR3 sequence (DNA): TGTGCCAGCAGCTCCGGGGGTCCCTCTGGAAACACCATATATTTT. Complete variable domain (other parts from reference TRBV11-3 and TRBJ1-3): EAGVVQSPRYKIIEKKQPVAFWCNPISGHNTLYWYLQNLGQGPELLIRYENEEAVDDSQLPKDRFSAERLKGVDSTLKIQPAELGDSAVYLCASSSGGPSGNTIYFGEGSWLTVV.

CDR3 nucleotide sequence: TGTGCCAGCAGTGAAGTGGGCGGGAGACCCTACAATGAGCAGTTCTTC. As protein: CASSEVGGRPYNEQFF. The genes are TRBV6-1 and TRBJ2-1, with 7 bases lining up with TRBD2. The CDR3 is made up of 16 amino acids. V trimming: 1 base; J trimming: 2 bases; junction bases outside the gene matches: 5. The germline gives CDR1 MNHNS, CDR2 SASEGT.

The rearrangement links TRBV27 to TRBJ2-1; D may be TRBD1 (5 bases). CDR1 is MNHEY, CDR2 SMNVEV, per germline (reference sequence). The V end lost 5 bases, the J end lost 6 bases, and 14 bases lay between the germline ends. CDR3 size: 14 residues. The CDR3 loop is CASSPTRTGNEQFF. CDR3 nucleotide sequence: TGTGCCAGCAGTCCCACCCGAACAGGCAATGAGCAGTTCTTC.

This clone was recorded only once. V gene TRBV20-1 combines with J gene TRBJ2-1; no definite D call. V was shortened by 2 bases and J by 9 bases, with 8 bases between the two germline ends. Germline values: CDR1 DFQATT, CDR2 SNEGSKA (reference sequence). This CDR3 has 11 residues. For the CDR3, the DNA is TGCAGTGCTAGACCAGCGCGTGAGCAGTTCTTC. Translated, it gives CSARPAREQFF.

The chain employs TRBV5-1 and TRBJ1-1; no clear D. The V and J ends lost 0 bases and 0 bases respectively, with 9 bases between them. Looked up from germline, CDR1 is SGHRS and CDR2 is YFSETQ. The CDR3 covers 15 residues. The CDR3 sequence is CASSLDPRMNTEAFF. Here the CDR3 DNA reads TGCGCCAGCAGCTTGGATCCGAGAATGAACACTGAAGCTTTCTTT.

This clone was counted once. The V gene is TRBV15, the J gene TRBJ2-5; D gene uncertain. Germline lookup yields CDR1 LNHNV and CDR2 YYDKDF (reference sequence). Trimming took 5 bases from V and 5 from J, leaving 15 bases between them. This CDR3 has 14 amino acids. CDR3 in amino acids: CATSGRVTGETQYF. CDR3 bases: TGTGCCACCAGCGGACGGGTAACTGGGGAGACCCAGTACTTC.

The chain carries TRBV27 and TRBJ1-1; 9 bases agree with TRBD1. The J segment lost 4 bases and the V segment lost 0 bases, leaving 0 bases of the junction unmatched. In germline, CDR1 is MNHEY, CDR2 SMNVEV (reference sequence). This CDR3 is built from 14 residues. The CDR3: CASSLSTGGTEAFF. CDR3 DNA sequence: TGTGCCAGCAGTTTATCGACAGGGGGCACTGAAGCTTTCTTT.

This clone occurred a few times. The chain's CDR3 is CASRESGVQVAEQYF. The CDR3 coding sequence is TGTGCCAGCAGAGAAAGCGGGGTCCAGGTCGCCGAGCAGTACTTC. The chain links TRBV28 to TRBJ2-7, with TRBD2 identical over 7 bases. Germline V gives CDR1 MDHEN, CDR2 SYDVKM. Trimming removed 6 bases from V and 6 bases from J; junction bases left unmatched: 14. The CDR3 spans 15 residues. The full variable domain, its missing parts supplied by reference TRBV28 and TRBJ2-7, is DVKVTQSSRYLVKRTGEKVFLECVQDMDHENMFWYRQDPGLGLRLIYFSYDVKMKEKGDIPEGYSVSREKKERFSLILESASTNQTSMYLCASRESGVQVAEQYFGPGTRLTVT.

V is TRBV18 and J is TRBJ2-5; perhaps D is TRBD1 or TRBD2 (5 bases each). Deletions cut 1 base from V and 4 bases from J, with 13 bases between. CDR3 length: 15 residues. CDR1 and CDR2 (germline): KGHSH, LQKENI. This chain's CDR3 is CASSPLSGQVETQYF. The DNA of the CDR3 is TGTGCCAGCTCACCACTATCGGGGCAGGTAGAGACCCAGTACTTC.

This clone was seen a handful of times. The genes are TRBV2 and TRBJ1-1; D perhaps matches TRBD1 (6 bases). Germline V gene data show CDR1 as SNHLY and CDR2 as FYNNEI. The CDR3 runs 14 residues. V lost 3 bases to trimming and J lost 3 bases, with 11 bases between them. The DNA of the CDR3 is TGTGCCAGCAGTGACGGCAGGGGTGACACTGAAGCTTTCTTT. This sequence encodes CASSDGRGDTEAFF. The full variable domain, in which reference TRBV2 and TRBJ1-1 provide the parts outside the CDR3, is EPEVTQTPSHQVTQMGQEVILRCVPISNHLYFYWYRQILGQKVEFLVSFYNNEISEKSEIFDDQFSVERPDGSNFTLKIRSTKLEDSAMYFCASSDGRGDTEAFFGQGTRLTVV.

The chain combines TRBV9 with TRBJ1-1; D may be TRBD1 (6 bases). The CDR3 totals 14 residues. Trimming pared 4 bases from V and 2 bases from J, leaving 12 bases between. Germline V lookup: CDR1 SGDLS, CDR2 YYNGEE. The CDR3 region is CASSIWDTNTEAFF. The CDR3 DNA reads TGTGCCAGCAGCATATGGGACACCAACACTGAAGCTTTCTTT.

The chain carries TRBV7-2 and TRBJ2-5; TRBD1 or TRBD2 may be the D gene (6 bases each). Germline assignment: CDR1 SGHTA and CDR2 FQGNSA. Between the trimmed V and J ends, which lost 2 bases and 1 base, there was a span of 8 bases. The CDR3 consists of 14 residues. The CDR3 reads CASSLSGAQETQYF. The CDR3 coding sequence is TGTGCCAGCAGCTTATCGGGGGCCCAAGAGACCCAGTACTTC.

This clone was seen a single time. The chain is built from TRBV6-1 and TRBJ2-7; possibly TRBD1 for D (6 bases). The CDR3 is 15 amino acids. Germline loops: CDR1 MNHNS, CDR2 SASEGT. With 8 bases removed from V and 0 bases from J, the gap between germline ends came to 17 bases. DNA of the CDR3: TGTGCCAGCCATTCCGGGACAACAAGCTCCTACGAGCAGTACTTC. Its translation is CASHSGTTSSYEQYF.

V gene TRBV11-2 combines with J gene TRBJ1-1, with a possible D match to TRBD1 (6 bases). CDR1 SGHAT and CDR2 FQNNGV come from the germline V gene. The CDR3 covers 14 residues. The V and J ends lost 2 bases and 7 bases respectively, with 14 bases between them. The chain's CDR3 is CASSLSGALYEAFF. The CDR3 nucleotides read TGTGCCAGCAGCTTATCAGGGGCGCTCTATGAAGCTTTCTTT.

This clone was picked up one time. This chain connects TRBV18 to TRBJ2-3; D may be TRBD2 (5 bases). Between the trimmed V and J ends, which lost 5 bases and 2 bases, there was a span of 17 bases. Germline CDR1 is KGHSH and CDR2 is LQKENI. CDR3 length: 16 amino acids. CDR3 nucleotide sequence: TGTGCCAGCTCAATCGGAGGAGGAAGATCCACAGATACGCAGTATTTT. Translation: CASSIGGGRSTDTQYF.

The rearrangement uses TRBV13 and TRBJ2-7; D ambiguous. The CDR3 loop spans 14 amino acids. Trimming stripped 5 bases from V and 5 bases from J, with 16 bases between. From germline, CDR1 is PRHDT and CDR2 FYEKMQ (reference sequence). For the CDR3, the DNA is TGTGCCAGCAGCCCGTGGGCGCGACCAAACGAGCAGTACTTC. This codes for CASSPWARPNEQYF.

Only a few counts were recorded for this clone. CDR3 sequence reads: CAIKEGGNAEAFF. As DNA, the CDR3 is TGTGCCATCAAGGAGGGGGGAAACGCTGAAGCTTTCTTT. The chain joins TRBV10-3 to TRBJ1-1; a possible D gene is TRBD1 (6 bases). V lost 7 bases and J 6 bases, leaving 15 bases between the germline ends. Germline V CDR1 and CDR2: ENHRY, SYGVKD. The CDR3 length is 13 residues.

The V and J genes are TRBV28 and TRBJ1-1; 8 bases are shared with TRBD1. Germline V CDR1 and CDR2: MDHEN, SYDVKM. The CDR3 totals 16 residues. V lost 2 bases and J lost 3; bases outside the gene matches: 8. The DNA of the CDR3 is TGTGCCAGCAGTTTAGGGGCAGGGGGCTATGACACTGAAGCTTTCTTT. Residues: CASSLGAGGYDTEAFF.

This clone showed up just a few times. The rearrangement joins TRBV11-2 to TRBJ1-2; 9 nucleotides line up with TRBD1. CDR3 length: 14 residues. Germline assignment: CDR1 SGHAT and CDR2 FQNNGV. The V and J ends lost 5 bases and 4 bases, in that order; junction bases with no gene match: 5. The CDR3 nucleotides read TGTGCCAGCAGCCCGGGACAGGGAAGCTATGGCTACACCTTC. Protein product: CASSPGQGSYGYTF.